This T cell receptor (beta chain) was captured in a study of radiotherapy plus CTLA-4 blockade in lung cancer. This clone has only a few counts. The CDR3 is 16 amino acids. Germline-derived CDR1 and CDR2 are MNHEY and SMNVEV (reference sequence). Trimming removed 4 bases from V and 5 bases from J; junction bases left unmatched: 6. TCRdb's copy holds only in-frame clones and misses some; the assay was immunoSEQ multiplex PCR. The data contain over 40,000 clones, about 81% of them singletons. The receptor was derived from a human donor with non-small cell lung cancer who had stable disease on radiotherapy plus ipilimumab. Sample: peripheral blood, taken from a patient treated with radiotherapy plus ipilimumab. The chain employs TRBV27 and TRBJ2-5, with TRBD2 identical over 14 bases. For the CDR3, the DNA is TGTGCCAGCAGTTCGACTAGCGGGAGGGATTGGGAGACCCAGTACTTC. This encodes CASSSTSGRDWETQYF.